These 30 T cell receptor beta chains were all obtained from the same sample, sequenced in a study of cytomegalovirus exposure and HLA in healthy donors. The assay was immunoSEQ multiplex PCR, and TCRdb's table has in-frame clones only and misses some. The table includes about 330,000 clones, around 90% detected once. The material sequenced was PBMCs. The receptors stem from a woman in her 30s in good health and CMV-seropositive.

The chain carries TRBV15 and TRBJ1-1; TRBD1 matches 7 bases. Germline assignment: CDR1 LNHNV and CDR2 YYDKDF (reference sequence). This CDR3 is 13 amino acids long. With 7 bases clipped from V and 5 bases from J, the junction kept 7 bases outside the gene matches. The CDR3 DNA reads as TGTGCCACCACCCGGACAGGAGGGACTGAAGCTTTCTTT. Its protein is CATTRTGGTEAFF.

This clone was counted a few times. This chain uses TRBV19 with TRBJ2-1; 8 bases align to TRBD1. Trimming removed 5 bases from V and 6 bases from J; junction bases left unmatched: 3. This CDR3 is built from 13 residues. Germline values: CDR1 LNHDA, CDR2 SQIVND (reference sequence). This chain's CDR3 is CASSPTGVNEQFF. The CDR3 DNA is TGTGCCAGTAGTCCGACAGGGGTCAATGAGCAGTTCTTC. The full variable domain, with the rest looked up from reference TRBV19 and TRBJ2-1, is DGGITQSPKYLFRKEGQNVTLSCEQNLNHDAMYWYRQDPGQGLRLIYYSQIVNDFQKGDIAEGYSVSREKKESFPLTVTSAQKNPTAFYLCASSPTGVNEQFFGPGTRLTVL.

This clone was seen a handful of times. The V and J genes are TRBV25-1 and TRBJ2-7, with D perhaps matching TRBD1 or TRBD2 (6 bases each). CDR3 size: 15 residues. Trimming cost V 1 base and J 1 base, with 11 bases left between them. Germline V CDR1 and CDR2: MGHDK, SYGVNS. The CDR3 DNA follows: TGTGCCAGCAGTGAATGGGGGGCCGGGTCCTACGAGCAGTACTTC. Amino acids: CASSEWGAGSYEQYF.

V is TRBV21-1 and J is TRBJ2-1; no check of the table's D call, TRBD2, against the DNA was made. TRBV21-1 has pseudogene status. This CDR3 comprises 15 residues. DNA of the CDR3: TGTGCCAGCAGTACCGGGACTAGCGGCTACAATGAGCAGTTCTTC. Its protein is CASSTGTSGYNEQFF.

The chain uses TRBV9 and TRBJ2-7, with D perhaps assigned TRBD1 or TRBD2 (5 bases each). The CDR3 has 16 residues. Trimming left V 0 bases short and J 2 bases short, with 15 bases between. Germline values: CDR1 SGDLS, CDR2 YYNGEE. CDR3 coding DNA: TGTGCCAGCAGCGTAGGTGTGGGGCGAGGGGCCTACGAGCAGTACTTC. As protein: CASSVGVGRGAYEQYF.

The chain links TRBV28 to TRBJ2-1; perhaps TRBD1 as D (5 bases). The CDR3 has 14 amino acids. Between the trimmed V and J ends, which lost 2 bases and 8 bases, there was a span of 13 bases. Germline V lookup: CDR1 MDHEN, CDR2 SYDVKM. The CDR3 loop is CASSLETATDEQFF. The CDR3 DNA is TGTGCCAGCAGTTTAGAGACAGCTACCGATGAGCAGTTCTTC.

The J gene is TRBJ2-3, the V gene TRBV27; 9 bases are shared with TRBD2. Trimming took 4 bases from V and 1 from J; bases not matched to a gene: 3. Germline assignment: CDR1 MNHEY and CDR2 SMNVEV (reference sequence). The CDR3 loop spans 15 amino acids. The CDR3 DNA reads TGTGCCAGCAGTTCTTGGACTAGCGGCACAGATACGCAGTATTTT. Protein sequence: CASSSWTSGTDTQYF.

Comment on this clone: Other DNA variants within this sample encode the same CDR3. This chain uses TRBV5-6 with TRBJ2-5; D not certain. Trimming took off 0 bases at V and 2 bases at J, with 5 bases between the two ends. In germline, CDR1 is SGHDT, CDR2 YYEEEE. The CDR3 loop spans 13 amino acids. In DNA form, the CDR3 reads TGTGCCAGCAGCTTGGGGTCTCAAGAGACCCAGTACTTC. Translated: CASSLGSQETQYF. Filled out from reference TRBV5-6 and TRBJ2-5, the complete variable domain reads DAGVTQSPTHLIKTRGQQVTLRCSPKSGHDTVSWYQQALGQGPQFIFQYYEEEERQRGNFPDRFSGHQFPNYSSELNVNALLLGDSALYLCASSLGSQETQYFGPGTRLLVL.

The CDR3 is CASSPFRQRQETQYF. In nucleotides, the CDR3 is TGTGCCAGCAGCCCCTTCAGGCAACGCCAAGAGACCCAGTACTTC. The V call is TRBV7-6, the J call TRBJ2-5; D gene unclear. The V end lost 5 bases, the J end lost 1 base, and 14 bases lay between the germline ends. The CDR3 spans 15 residues. Germline V gene lookup returns CDR1 SGHVS and CDR2 FNYEAQ. The complete variable domain, with remaining parts taken from reference TRBV7-6 and TRBJ2-5, reads GAGVSQSPRYKVTKRGQDVALRCDPISGHVSLYWYRQALGQGPEFLTYFNYEAQQDKSGLPNDRFSAERPEGSISTLTIQRTEQRDSAMYRCASSPFRQRQETQYFGPGTRLLVL.

V gene TRBV19 combines with J gene TRBJ2-1; tentatively, D is TRBD2 (5 bases). Trimming took off 5 bases at V and 8 bases at J, with 10 bases between the two ends. The CDR3 loop spans 12 amino acids. Germline V gene lookup returns CDR1 LNHDA and CDR2 SQIVND (reference sequence). CDR3 residues: CASSQNGDEQFF. In DNA form, the CDR3 reads TGTGCCAGTAGTCAGAACGGGGATGAGCAGTTCTTC.

In regard to this clone: Different DNA sequences within this sample yield the same CDR3. The gene calls are TRBV29-1 and TRBJ2-7; 10 bases line up with TRBD1. The germline gives CDR1 SQVTM, CDR2 ANQGSEA. V trimming: 6 bases; J trimming: 3 bases; junction bases outside the gene matches: 2. This CDR3 comprises 12 residues. The CDR3 spells CSVRDRGYEQYF. The CDR3 nucleotides read TGCAGCGTCCGGGACAGGGGCTACGAGCAGTACTTC.

This clone was seen once. This rearrangement joins TRBV11-2 to TRBJ2-1, with 7 positions matching TRBD1. The trim removed 8 bases at V and 14 bases at J, leaving 12 bases unmatched. CDR3 length: 12 amino acids. The V gene's germline CDR1 is SGHAT and CDR2 FQNNGV. The CDR3 loop reads CASRGGQPREFF. As DNA, the CDR3 is TGTGCCAGCCGAGGGGGACAGCCCCGGGAGTTCTTC.

This clone was seen a single time. The chain joins TRBV5-6 to TRBJ1-4; D is ambiguous. The CDR3 is 14 residues long. Trimming shortened V by 4 bases and J by 3 bases, and 10 bases separated the two germline ends. CDR1 SGHDT and CDR2 YYEEEE come from the germline V gene. Here the CDR3 DNA reads TGTGCCAGCAGCCCGCCGGGTCCTAATGAAAAACTGTTTTTT. This codes for CASSPPGPNEKLFF.

Details on this clone: The same CDR3 is also encoded by other DNA sequences in this sample. The chain employs TRBV28 and TRBJ2-1; D possibly corresponds to TRBD2 (6 bases). CDR1 is MDHEN and CDR2 is SYDVKM in the germline V gene. Trimming pared 2 bases from V and 0 bases from J, leaving 8 bases between. The CDR3 sequence is 15 residues long. This CDR3 is CASSLDGSSYNEQFF. For the CDR3, the DNA is TGTGCCAGCAGTTTAGACGGGAGCTCCTACAATGAGCAGTTCTTC.

The V and J genes are TRBV2 and TRBJ1-2; a possible D gene is TRBD1 (5 bases). The CDR3 runs to 14 residues. The germline V gene has CDR1 SNHLY and CDR2 FYNNEI. V was clipped by 6 bases and J by 4 bases, with 15 bases between them. CDR3 nucleotide sequence: TGTGCCAGCAGGGCCCAGACAGACTTCTATGGCTACACCTTC. It codes for CASRAQTDFYGYTF.

This chain links TRBV5-1 with TRBJ1-1; 8 bases align to TRBD1. Per germline, CDR1 SGHRS and CDR2 YFSETQ. The ends lost 2 bases at V and 4 bases at J; junction bases unmatched: 4. This CDR3 is built from 14 residues. The CDR3 DNA sequence: TGCGCCAGCAGCTTAGGACAGGGAGCCACTGAAGCTTTCTTT. Its protein product is CASSLGQGATEAFF. The full variable domain, completed using reference TRBV5-1 and TRBJ1-1, is KAGVTQTPRYLIKTRGQQVTLSCSPISGHRSVSWYQQTPGQGLQFLFEYFSETQRNKGNFPGRFSGRQFSNSRSEMNVSTLELGDSALYLCASSLGQGATEAFFGQGTRLTVV.

This clone was observed a single time. The V call is TRBV4-1, the J call TRBJ2-2; unclear D gene. CDR3 size: 14 residues. Germline V lookup: CDR1 MGHRA, CDR2 YSYEKL. Trimming took 5 bases from V and 4 from J, leaving 11 bases between them. This chain's CDR3 is CASSTDFFTGELFF. CDR3 nucleotide sequence: TGCGCCAGCAGCACCGACTTTTTCACCGGGGAGCTGTTTTTT.

This clone was found once. The chain recombines TRBV5-1 with TRBJ2-1; 12 bases fit TRBD2. Losses at the gene ends were 7 bases for V and 2 bases for J; bases not matched to a gene: 4. The length of the CDR3 is 15 residues. Germline V gives CDR1 SGHRS, CDR2 YFSETQ. The CDR3 sequence is CASGLAGGTYNEQFF. The CDR3 nucleotides are TGCGCCAGCGGGCTAGCGGGAGGGACCTACAATGAGCAGTTCTTC.

This chain uses TRBV9 with TRBJ2-1; D may match TRBD1 or TRBD2 (6 bases each). Germline values: CDR1 SGDLS, CDR2 YYNGEE. The V end was cut by 2 bases, the J end by 2 bases, with 14 bases between. The CDR3 loop spans 16 amino acids. Written as DNA, the CDR3 is TGTGCCAGCAGCGTCAGCCGGGGGCGCACCTACAATGAGCAGTTCTTC. It specifies CASSVSRGRTYNEQFF.

This chain connects TRBV6-5 to TRBJ1-4; the D is unclear. This CDR3 has 14 amino acids. The germline V and J ends were trimmed by 0 bases and 0 bases, with 2 bases remaining between them. Germline loops: CDR1 MNHEY, CDR2 SVGAGI. CDR3 loop: CASSYSSTNEKLFF. As DNA, the CDR3 is TGTGCCAGCAGTTACTCGTCAACTAATGAAAAACTGTTTTTT.

The rearrangement links TRBV30 to TRBJ2-7, with D maybe TRBD1 (5 bases). Trimming removed 4 bases at V and 2 bases at J, with 21 bases between. Germline V CDR1 and CDR2: GTSNPN, SVGIG (reference sequence). The length of the CDR3 is 16 residues. The CDR3 DNA follows: TGTGCCTGGACGGATTGGCCGGCGAAGGGGACCTACGAGCAGTACTTC. Protein product: CAWTDWPAKGTYEQYF.

The chain joins TRBV5-6 to TRBJ2-3, with TRBD2 matching over 8 bases. Germline V gene sequence: CDR1 SGHDT, CDR2 YYEEEE. There are 15 residues in the CDR3. The V gene end was trimmed by 4 bases and the J gene end by 0 bases; junction bases not matched to a gene: 4. The CDR3 nucleotides are TGTGCCAGCAGCGACTCTAGCGGGAGCACAGATACGCAGTATTTT. As protein: CASSDSSGSTDTQYF.

The rearrangement joins TRBV29-1 to TRBJ2-3; 10 nucleotides align to TRBD2. Per the germline V gene, CDR1 is SQVTM and CDR2 is ANQGSEA. Unmatched junction bases numbered 11, after V lost 2 bases and J lost 3 bases. This CDR3 contains 17 residues. CDR3 residues: CSVEPLAGVTGTDTQYF. The DNA of the CDR3 is TGCAGCGTTGAACCCCTAGCGGGAGTAACGGGTACAGATACGCAGTATTTT.

J is TRBJ2-7 and V is TRBV9; TRBD2 aligns across 10 bases. With 0 bases clipped from V and 7 bases from J, the junction kept 13 bases outside the gene matches. Germline loops: CDR1 SGDLS, CDR2 YYNGEE. The CDR3 length is 17 residues. The CDR3 spells CASSVDGAGGFGYEQYF. In nucleotides, the CDR3 is TGTGCCAGCAGCGTAGACGGAGCGGGAGGGTTCGGGTATGAGCAGTACTTC.

A single count supports this clone. V and J are TRBV6-5 and TRBJ2-2, with TRBD2 matching over 11 bases. The CDR3 is made up of 15 amino acids. The ends lost 6 bases at V and 5 bases at J; junction bases unmatched: 5. CDR1 is MNHEY, CDR2 SVGAGI, per germline. CDR3 residues: CASSSLAGETGELFF. Here the CDR3 DNA reads TGTGCCAGCAGCTCACTAGCGGGAGAGACCGGGGAGCTGTTTTTT.

The chain uses TRBV27 and TRBJ1-2, with D possibly being TRBD1 (6 bases). The V end was cut by 7 bases, the J end by 7 bases, with 22 bases between. This CDR3 comprises 15 residues. Germline V lookup: CDR1 MNHEY, CDR2 SMNVEV (reference sequence). CDR3 DNA: TGTGCCAGCAAGGGCCGGGACGTTCCAGGGGCTGGCTACACCTTC. As protein: CASKGRDVPGAGYTF.

As to this clone: The conserved phenylalanine or tryptophan normally closing the CDR3 is absent here, so this likely arose from a read error. It is unclear where the CDR3 begins or ends on the DNA, so no DNA is shown, and the CDR3 is as TCRdb lists it. The chain recombines TRBV19 with TRBJ2-3; the table's D call of TRBD2 was not tested on the DNA. Germline V gene lookup returns CDR1 LNHDA and CDR2 SQIVND (reference sequence). The CDR3 numbers 17 amino acids, ends counted. This chain's CDR3 is CASSSSTPGLAGVPLTL.

A single count supports this clone. V is TRBV9 and J is TRBJ1-6; TRBD1 aligns across 7 bases. With 4 bases clipped from V and 3 bases from J, the junction kept 10 bases outside the gene matches. This CDR3 has 17 amino acids. Germline loops: CDR1 SGDLS, CDR2 YYNGEE. CDR3: CASSPAGGTDYNSPLHF. The CDR3 DNA follows: TGTGCCAGCAGCCCCGCAGGCGGGACAGACTATAATTCACCCCTCCACTTT.

The chain uses TRBV6-5 and TRBJ1-1; a possible D gene is TRBD1 (5 bases). The germline CDR1 and CDR2 sequences are MNHEY and SVGAGI. This CDR3 is 15 amino acids long. Trimming cost V 8 bases and J 0 bases, with 16 bases left between them. The CDR3 is CASRRGSGLNTEAFF. In DNA, the CDR3 is TGTGCCAGCCGCAGAGGGTCAGGGCTGAACACTGAAGCTTTCTTT.

The chain joins TRBV2 to TRBJ1-5, with a tentative D call TRBD1 (5 bases). CDR1 is SNHLY and CDR2 is FYNNEI in the germline V gene. The CDR3 consists of 12 residues. V was trimmed by 8 bases and J by 3 bases, leaving 8 bases between them. The CDR3 coding sequence is TGTGCCAGCGGGGGTGACAATCAGCCCCAGCATTTT. Its translation: CASGGDNQPQHF.